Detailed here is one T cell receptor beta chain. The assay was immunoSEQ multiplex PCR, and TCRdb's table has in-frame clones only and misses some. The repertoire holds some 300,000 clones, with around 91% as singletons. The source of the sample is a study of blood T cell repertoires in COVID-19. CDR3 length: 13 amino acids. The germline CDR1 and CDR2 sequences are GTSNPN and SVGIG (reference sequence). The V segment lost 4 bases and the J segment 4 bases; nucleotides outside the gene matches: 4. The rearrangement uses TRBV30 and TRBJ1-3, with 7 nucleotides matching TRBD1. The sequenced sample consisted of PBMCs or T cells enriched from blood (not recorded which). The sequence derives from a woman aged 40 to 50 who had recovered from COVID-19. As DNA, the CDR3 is TGTGCCTGGACCTCGGGACAGGGAAACACCATATATTTT. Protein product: CAWTSGQGNTIYF.